A single sample is the source of the 14 T cell receptor beta chains below, sequenced in a study of blood T cell repertoires in COVID-19. The method was immunoSEQ multiplex PCR; TCRdb's version includes in-frame clones alone and lacks a portion of them. The repertoire includes 110,000 to 150,000 clones, roughly 82% of them detected once, and 10% to 13% sits in the top ten. What was sequenced was peripheral blood. Every receptor here comes from a man aged 55 to 69 with active or convalescent COVID-19.

The chain recombines TRBV11-2 with TRBJ1-2, with 8 bases identical to TRBD1. This CDR3 is 16 amino acids long. The J segment lost 6 bases and the V segment lost 5 bases, leaving 14 bases of the junction unmatched. Looked up from germline, CDR1 is SGHAT and CDR2 is FQNNGV. The CDR3, as DNA: TGTGCCAGCAGCACTTACTCCGGGACAGGAAGCGATGGCTACACCTTC. Its translation is CASSTYSGTGSDGYTF.

V usage is TRBV6-2 or TRBV6-3 and J usage is TRBJ2-7; tentative D call: TRBD2 (5 bases). V lost 5 bases and J lost 2, with 19 bases in between. CDR3 size: 16 residues. Germline V gene lookup returns CDR1 MNHEY and CDR2 SVGEGT. CDR3 sequence reads: CASSRIGLARPYEQYF. The CDR3 DNA follows: TGTGCCAGCAGTCGGATTGGGCTAGCCCGACCCTACGAGCAGTACTTC.

The genes are TRBV12-3 or TRBV12-4 and TRBJ2-1; no firm D call. The ends were cut back, 6 bases at V and 5 bases at J, with 8 bases in the middle. This CDR3 comprises 12 residues. For the CDR3, the DNA is TGTGCCAGCAGGCGACTCGACAATGAGCAGTTCTTC. Protein: CASRRLDNEQFF.

The chain has TRBV30 and TRBJ1-2; 11 nucleotides line up with TRBD1. Germline V gives CDR1 GTSNPN, CDR2 SVGIG (reference sequence). The CDR3 consists of 16 residues. The junction had 8 bases not matched to a gene; V was cut back by 2 bases and J by 3 bases. The CDR3 here is CAWSIVWDRGDYGYTF. CDR3 sequence (DNA): TGTGCCTGGAGTATAGTTTGGGACAGGGGGGACTATGGCTACACCTTC.

V usage is TRBV19 and J usage is TRBJ1-4, with D unclear. The germline CDR1 and CDR2 sequences are LNHDA and SQIVND (reference sequence). Trimming took off 6 bases at V and 0 bases at J, with 14 bases between the two ends. There are 16 residues in the CDR3. In nucleotides, the CDR3 is TGTGCCAGTAGATCCCCCCCAATTGCAACTAATGAAAAACTGTTTTTT. This codes for CASRSPPIATNEKLFF.

V gene TRBV9 combines with J gene TRBJ1-4; 7 nucleotides agree with TRBD1. The CDR3 is 15 residues long. V was clipped by 3 bases and J by 5 bases; unmatched bases: 7. Germline V gene data show CDR1 as SGDLS and CDR2 as YYNGEE. The CDR3 nucleotides are TGTGCCAGCAGCGGCCCCGGGACAGTCAATGAAAAACTGTTTTTT. Translated, it gives CASSGPGTVNEKLFF.

This clone has only one observation. CDR3 protein: CASSAATGMNTEAFF. The CDR3 DNA reads TGTGCCAGCAGCGCAGCGACAGGAATGAACACTGAAGCTTTCTTT. The V call is TRBV9, the J call TRBJ1-1; TRBD1 is a possible D gene (6 bases). Germline V gene lookup returns CDR1 SGDLS and CDR2 YYNGEE. CDR3 length: 15 amino acids. V dropped 3 bases and J dropped 0 bases, with 12 bases sitting between them.

This sequence joins TRBV30 and TRBJ1-4; D call uncertain. CDR3 size: 15 residues. The germline V gene encodes CDR1 GTSNPN and CDR2 SVGIG (reference sequence). Trimming left V 2 bases short and J 3 bases short, with 13 bases between. Here the CDR3 DNA reads TGTGCCTGGAGTTTTGGCGGTCAGCCTAATGAAAAACTGTTTTTT. This encodes CAWSFGGQPNEKLFF. Together with reference TRBV30 and TRBJ1-4, the CDR3 gives the full variable domain: SQTIHQWPATLVQPVGSPLSLECTVEGTSNPNLYWYRQAAGRGLQLLFYSVGIGQISSEVPQNLSASRPQDRQFILSSKKLLLSDSGFYLCAWSFGGQPNEKLFFGSGTQLSVL.

This clone was counted once. The gene calls are TRBV11-3 and TRBJ2-1; TRBD2 agrees at 8 bases. Trimming at V came to 6 bases and at J to 4 bases, leaving 8 bases not matched to a gene. This CDR3 is built from 15 residues. CDR1 and CDR2 from the germline V gene are SGHNT and YENEEA. This CDR3 is CASSTLTGGYNEQFF. The CDR3 DNA reads TGTGCCAGCAGTACGCTAACGGGAGGGTACAATGAGCAGTTCTTC.

The chain combines TRBV19 with TRBJ2-1, with 10 bases fitting TRBD2. The length of the CDR3 is 16 residues. V shed 5 bases and J 6 bases; nucleotides not matched to a gene: 10. The germline gives CDR1 LNHDA, CDR2 SQIVND (reference sequence). CDR3 in DNA: TGTGCCAGTAGTCCTGGAGCGGGGGGGCCGGTCAATGAGCAGTTCTTC. Translated, it gives CASSPGAGGPVNEQFF.

The chain carries TRBV4-3 and TRBJ1-5; tentatively, D is TRBD1 (5 bases). Trimming took 0 bases from V and 7 from J, leaving 10 bases between them. This CDR3 spans 14 amino acids. Germline V gene lookup returns CDR1 LGHNA and CDR2 YSLEER. CDR3 nucleotide sequence: TGCGCCAGCAGCCAAGAGGGGGGGGACCAGCCCCAGCATTTT. This translates into CASSQEGGDQPQHF.

CDR3 sequence: CATSRRGQHYEQYF. CDR3 nucleotide sequence: TGTGCCACCAGCAGGAGGGGACAGCACTACGAGCAGTACTTC. The rearrangement uses TRBV15 and TRBJ2-7, with TRBD1 identical over 7 bases. Trimming took 3 bases from V and 3 from J; bases not matched to a gene: 5. This CDR3 contains 14 residues. The V gene's germline CDR1 is LNHNV and CDR2 YYDKDF (reference sequence). The entire variable domain, with the rest obtained from reference TRBV15 and TRBJ2-7, is as follows: DAMVIQNPRYQVTQFGKPVTLSCSQTLNHNVMYWYQQKSSQAPKLLFHYYDKDFNNEADTPDNFQSRRPNTSFCFLDIRSPGLGDTAMYLCATSRRGQHYEQYFGPGTRLTVT.

The chain joins TRBV10-1 to TRBJ2-5; tentative D call: TRBD1 (6 bases). V lost 5 bases, J lost 5 bases, and 12 bases lay in between. The CDR3 has 13 residues. CDR1 WNHNN and CDR2 SYGVQD come from the germline V gene (reference sequence). In DNA, the CDR3 is TGCGCCAGCAGTACAGGGCAGTTTGAGACCCAGTACTTC. It yields the protein CASSTGQFETQYF.

The chain couples TRBV5-6 to TRBJ1-1; D not certain. The ends were cut back, 0 bases at V and 1 base at J, with 7 bases in the middle. The CDR3 runs to 14 residues. Germline CDR1 SGHDT, CDR2 YYEEEE. CDR3 loop: CASSLETGNTEAFF. The CDR3 DNA reads as TGTGCCAGCAGCTTGGAAACGGGGAACACTGAAGCTTTCTTT.